A single sample is the source of the 24 T cell receptor beta chains below, sequenced in a study of control samples from healthy donors and cancer patients. Sequenced by immunoSEQ multiplex PCR; TCRdb stores in-frame clones only, minus some. The sample has about 69,000 clones, more than 80% seen once; the top ten hold about 3%. The specimen was PBMCs. The receptors stem from a woman in her forties or fifties with lung cancer.

DNA for the CDR3: TGTGCCAGCAGCTTATGGCAGGGCTTCGACTATGGCTACACCTTC. Amino acid sequence: CASSLWQGFDYGYTF. J is TRBJ1-2 and V is TRBV7-9; D might be TRBD1 (5 bases). The CDR3 has 15 amino acids. Germline lookup yields CDR1 SEHNR and CDR2 FQNEAQ (reference sequence). V lost 2 bases and J 3 bases, leaving 13 bases between the germline ends.

The CDR3 DNA reads TGTGCCAGCAGCCCCCGGGACTACACACCCTACGAGCAGTACTTC. Translating gives CASSPRDYTPYEQYF. The chain links TRBV7-9 to TRBJ2-7; 7 nucleotides agree with TRBD2. The CDR3 totals 15 residues. V was clipped by 5 bases and J by 2 bases; unmatched bases: 9. From germline, CDR1 is SEHNR and CDR2 FQNEAQ (reference sequence).

CDR3 nucleotide sequence: TGTGCCAGCTCACCGCTCAGGGCGGATGAGCAGTTCTTC. As protein: CASSPLRADEQFF. The chain couples TRBV18 to TRBJ2-1; perhaps TRBD1 as D (5 bases). Trimming took off 3 bases at V and 8 bases at J, with 11 bases between the two ends. CDR3 length: 13 amino acids. Germline V gene data show CDR1 as KGHSH and CDR2 as LQKENI.

The chain couples TRBV27 to TRBJ1-1; 9 nucleotides match TRBD1. In germline, CDR1 is MNHEY, CDR2 SMNVEV (reference sequence). The CDR3 runs 13 residues. Trimming removed 10 bases from V and 2 bases from J; junction bases left unmatched: 5. The CDR3 sequence: CATQGAGNTEAFF. As DNA, the CDR3 is TGTGCCACACAGGGGGCCGGTAACACTGAAGCTTTCTTT.

This rearrangement joins TRBV30 to TRBJ1-2; weak D call: TRBD1 (5 bases). The V gene lost 4 bases and the J gene lost 0 bases, with 9 bases spanning the gap. The CDR3 is 13 residues long. Per the germline V gene, CDR1 is GTSNPN and CDR2 is SVGIG (reference sequence). The CDR3: CAWTGKPNYGYTF. The DNA of the CDR3 is TGTGCCTGGACAGGGAAACCTAACTATGGCTACACCTTC.

This chain uses TRBV12-3 or TRBV12-4 with TRBJ2-1; possibly TRBD1 or TRBD2 for D (5 bases each). This CDR3 is built from 12 residues. V gave up 3 bases and J gave up 9 bases, with 9 bases separating them. The CDR3 loop is CASSFGAGEQFF. DNA of the CDR3: TGTGCCAGCAGTTTCGGGGCAGGTGAGCAGTTCTTC.

The genes are TRBV5-6 and TRBJ2-2, with D unclear. Germline CDR1 and CDR2: SGHDT and YYEEEE. The CDR3 loop spans 13 amino acids. V was pared by 2 bases and J by 1 base, with 3 bases between. The CDR3 DNA is TGTGCCAGCAGCTTCAGGAACACCGGGGAGCTGTTTTTT. Amino acids: CASSFRNTGELFF.

The chain uses TRBV5-4 and TRBJ2-1, with TRBD1 matching 8 bases. Trimming removed 0 bases from V and 6 bases from J; junction bases left unmatched: 8. Germline CDR1 and CDR2: SGHNT and YYREEE (reference sequence). This CDR3 has 16 amino acids. DNA of the CDR3: TGTGCCAGCAGCTTGGGGGACAGGAGAAGAGGCAATGAGCAGTTCTTC. It is translated as CASSLGDRRRGNEQFF.

V gene TRBV3-1 (or the pseudogene TRBV3-2) combines with J gene TRBJ1-4, with 10 bases that match TRBD1. With V trimmed by 0 bases and J by 5 bases, 0 bases remained unmatched. CDR1 is LGHDT and CDR2 is YNNKEL in the germline V gene (reference sequence). The CDR3 contains 15 residues. CDR3 sequence (DNA): TGTGCCAGCAGCCAAGAGGACAGGGGGAATGAAAAACTGTTTTTT. It translates to CASSQEDRGNEKLFF.

The rearrangement links TRBV27 to TRBJ2-3; D perhaps matches TRBD1 (6 bases). Per germline, CDR1 MNHEY and CDR2 SMNVEV (reference sequence). The V end was cut by 5 bases, the J end by 8 bases, with 17 bases between. This CDR3 is 14 amino acids long. The DNA of the CDR3 is TGTGCCAGCAGTCCATACAGGGCCGTCCCTACGCAGTATTTT. It specifies CASSPYRAVPTQYF.

The rearrangement uses TRBV29-1 and TRBJ1-4, with a possible D match to TRBD1 (6 bases). Between the trimmed V and J ends, which lost 2 bases and 6 bases, there was a span of 10 bases. The CDR3 runs to 13 residues. Looked up from germline, CDR1 is SQVTM and CDR2 is ANQGSEA. Here the CDR3 DNA reads TGCAGCGTTGAAAACCCAGGGGATGAAAAACTGTTTTTT. It encodes CSVENPGDEKLFF.

The chain is built from TRBV27 and TRBJ1-5; the D is unclear. The germline V gene has CDR1 MNHEY and CDR2 SMNVEV (reference sequence). The germline V and J ends were trimmed by 8 bases and 7 bases, with 9 bases remaining between them. The CDR3 is 11 amino acids. CDR3 loop: CASGLQQPQHF. CDR3 bases: TGTGCCAGCGGCCTTCAACAGCCCCAGCATTTT.

The CDR3 loop reads CASMGQGYEQYF. The CDR3 DNA reads as TGTGCCAGCATGGGACAGGGCTACGAGCAGTACTTC. The chain joins TRBV6-5 to TRBJ2-7; TRBD1 aligns across 9 bases. Trimming removed 7 bases from V and 3 bases from J; junction bases left unmatched: 1. Germline CDR1 and CDR2: MNHEY and SVGAGI. This CDR3 has 12 amino acids.

J is TRBJ2-3 and V is TRBV5-4, with 11 bases fitting TRBD2. The length of the CDR3 is 15 residues. Germline CDR1 is SGHNT and CDR2 is YYREEE (reference sequence). Germline trimming cut 1 base from V and 3 bases from J; bases unmatched to any gene: 1. CDR3 sequence (DNA): TGTGCCAGCAGCTTGCGACTAGCGGGGACAGATACGCAGTATTTT. Translating gives CASSLRLAGTDTQYF. The variable domain in full, with the rest retrieved from reference TRBV5-4 and TRBJ2-3, is ETGVTQSPTHLIKTRGQQVTLRCSSQSGHNTVSWYQQALGQGPQFIFQYYREEENGRGNFPPRFSGLQFPNYSSELNVNALELDDSALYLCASSLRLAGTDTQYFGPGTRLTVL.

The chain links TRBV6-5 to TRBJ2-5; tentative D call: TRBD1 (6 bases). Germline CDR1 reads MNHEY; CDR2 reads SVGAGI. The V and J ends lost 6 bases and 7 bases respectively, with 18 bases between them. CDR3 length equals 14 residues. CDR3 nucleotides: TGTGCCAGCAGGGTTGGGACAATCCTGGGGACCCAGTACTTC. It yields the protein CASRVGTILGTQYF.

A note on this clone: Other DNA variants within this sample encode the same CDR3. The chain has TRBV7-2 and TRBJ1-2; 7 nucleotides agree with TRBD1. Unmatched junction bases numbered 5, after V lost 2 bases and J lost 8 bases. The CDR3 has 13 amino acids. The V gene's germline CDR1 is SGHTA and CDR2 FQGNSA. The CDR3 sequence: CASSLRGQGGYTF. CDR3 in DNA: TGTGCCAGCAGCTTAAGGGGGCAGGGGGGCTACACCTTC. Based on the CDR3 plus reference TRBV7-2 and TRBJ1-2, the full variable domain is GAGVSQSPSNKVTEKGKDVELRCDPISGHTALYWYRQSLGQGLEFLIYFQGNSAPDKSGLPSDRFSAERTGGSVSTLTIQRTQQEDSAVYLCASSLRGQGGYTFGSGTRLTVV.

This clone is a singleton in its sample. The V call is TRBV7-8, the J call TRBJ2-1; the D gene could be TRBD1 or TRBD2 (5 bases each). V lost 3 bases and J lost 10, with 19 bases in between. This CDR3 is 15 amino acids long. CDR1 and CDR2 from the germline V gene are SGHVS and FQNEAQ. Written as DNA, the CDR3 is TGTGCCAGCAGCTTGGTGGGGGACCCGTTCTGGGAGCAGTTCTTC. Translated: CASSLVGDPFWEQFF.

The gene calls are TRBV6-5 and TRBJ1-6; 7 nucleotides line up with TRBD1. The CDR3 has 13 residues. Losses at the gene ends were 11 bases for V and 6 bases for J; bases not matched to a gene: 7. CDR1 MNHEY and CDR2 SVGAGI come from the germline V gene. This CDR3 is CAHSRDSNSPLHF. DNA for the CDR3: TGTGCCCATTCCCGGGACAGTAATTCACCCCTCCACTTT.

There are a few counts of this clone. J is TRBJ1-1 and V is TRBV12-3 or TRBV12-4; D remains unclear. The CDR3 has 11 amino acids. The V end lost 6 bases, the J end lost 7 bases, and 9 bases lay between the germline ends. The CDR3 region has the DNA TGTGCCAGCAGAGCCGGGAATGAAGCTTTCTTT. Translating gives CASRAGNEAFF.

This clone was seen a handful of times. J is TRBJ1-5 and V is TRBV19; D is unclear. CDR3 length equals 14 residues. Trimming shortened V by 5 bases and J by 2 bases, and 10 bases separated the two germline ends. CDR1 LNHDA and CDR2 SQIVND come from the germline V gene (reference sequence). CDR3 coding DNA: TGTGCCAGTAGTCCCGTGGGTGGCAATCAGCCCCAGCATTTT. Its protein product is CASSPVGGNQPQHF.

CDR3 DNA: TGTGCCAGCAGTGAAATGGGGGCCAACTCTAATTCACCCCTCCACTTT. Amino acid sequence: CASSEMGANSNSPLHF. The V call is TRBV6-1, the J call TRBJ1-6, with D maybe TRBD1 (6 bases). CDR1 is MNHNS and CDR2 is SASEGT in the germline V gene. The CDR3 contains 16 residues. Trimming removed 2 bases from V and 6 bases from J, with 14 bases in between.

V and J are TRBV7-8 and TRBJ1-2; 8 positions agree with TRBD1. The junction had 8 bases not matched to a gene; V was cut back by 4 bases and J by 7 bases. The V gene's germline CDR1 is SGHVS and CDR2 FQNEAQ. The CDR3 totals 14 residues. CDR3 in amino acids: CASSSTGQGAGYTF. The CDR3 region has the DNA TGTGCCAGCAGCTCAACTGGACAGGGCGCTGGCTACACCTTC.

This chain uses TRBV12-3 or TRBV12-4 with TRBJ1-1, with D perhaps TRBD1 (6 bases). V was trimmed by 6 bases and J by 1 base, leaving 9 bases between them. The CDR3 contains 13 residues. CDR3 nucleotide sequence: TGTGCCAGCAGCCTGACAGGGAACACTGAAGCTTTCTTT. This translates into CASSLTGNTEAFF.

In this sample, this clone turned up once. The chain joins TRBV11-2 to TRBJ1-2, with 9 nucleotides matching TRBD1. Trimming removed 5 bases from V and 8 bases from J; junction bases left unmatched: 6. The CDR3 length is 13 residues. Germline V gene sequence: CDR1 SGHAT, CDR2 FQNNGV. The CDR3 spells CASSRDRAGGYTF. CDR3 in DNA: TGTGCCAGCAGCAGGGACAGGGCCGGGGGCTACACCTTC.